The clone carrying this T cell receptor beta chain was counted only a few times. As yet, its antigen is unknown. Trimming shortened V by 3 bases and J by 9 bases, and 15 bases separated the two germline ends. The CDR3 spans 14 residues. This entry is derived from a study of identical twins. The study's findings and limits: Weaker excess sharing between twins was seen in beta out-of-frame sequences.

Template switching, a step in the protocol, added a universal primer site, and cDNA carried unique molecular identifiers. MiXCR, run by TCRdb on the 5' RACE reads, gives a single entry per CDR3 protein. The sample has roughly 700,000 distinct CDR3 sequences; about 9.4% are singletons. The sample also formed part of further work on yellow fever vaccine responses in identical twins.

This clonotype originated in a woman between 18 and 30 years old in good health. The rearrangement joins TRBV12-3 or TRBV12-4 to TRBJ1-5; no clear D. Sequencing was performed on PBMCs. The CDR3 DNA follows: TGTGCCAGCAGTTTCGAGGCCCTTAGGCTGCCCCAGCATTTT. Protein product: CASSFEALRLPQHF.